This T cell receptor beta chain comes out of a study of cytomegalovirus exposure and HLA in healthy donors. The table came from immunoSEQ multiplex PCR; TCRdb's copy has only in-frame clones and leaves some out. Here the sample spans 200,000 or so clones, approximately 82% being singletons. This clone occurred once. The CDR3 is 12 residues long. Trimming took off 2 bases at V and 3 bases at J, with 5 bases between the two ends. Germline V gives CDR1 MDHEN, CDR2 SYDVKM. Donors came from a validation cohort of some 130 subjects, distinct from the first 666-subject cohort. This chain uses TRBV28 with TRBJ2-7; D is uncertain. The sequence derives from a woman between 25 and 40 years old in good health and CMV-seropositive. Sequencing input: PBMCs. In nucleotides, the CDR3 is TGTGCCAGCAGTTTAAATATCTACGAGCAGTACTTC. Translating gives CASSLNIYEQYF.